The 28 T cell receptor beta chains in this list originate from one sample, sequenced in a study of beta chain features in type 1 diabetes. Of the isolated RNA, all was reverse transcribed, and so the sequenced material was expressed TCRB transcripts. Measured with immunoSEQ multiplex PCR; TCRdb has only the in-frame clones, and not every one. The top ten clones hold more than 0.045% of a sample with 400,000 to 550,000 clones, over 9.5% of them seen once. Sequenced material: naive CD4+ T cells from blood. The receptor source for this set is a woman between 18 and 30 years old in good health.

In this sample, this clone turned up a few times. In the same sample, other DNA sequences code for this CDR3. The chain couples TRBV4-2 to TRBJ1-1, with D perhaps matching TRBD1 (5 bases). Germline CDR1 is LGHNA and CDR2 is YNFKEQ. V lost 1 base and J lost 4, with 10 bases in between. The CDR3 has 14 residues. In DNA, the CDR3 is TGTGCCAGCAGCCAAGGGCAGGGTGGCACTGAAGCTTTCTTT. It encodes CASSQGQGGTEAFF.

As regards this clone: The sample has other DNA sequences that encode this CDR3 too. The rearrangement uses TRBV30 and TRBJ1-2; D unclear. The germline V gene has CDR1 GTSNPN and CDR2 SVGIG (reference sequence). The CDR3 has 11 amino acids. The V end lost 2 bases, the J end lost 5 bases, and 6 bases lay between the germline ends. CDR3 loop: CAWSRGYGYTF. DNA for the CDR3: TGTGCCTGGAGTCGGGGATATGGCTACACCTTC.

There are a few counts of this clone. This chain joins TRBV29-1 and TRBJ2-1; 11 bases are shared with TRBD2. The V segment lost 3 bases and the J segment 2 bases; nucleotides outside the gene matches: 0. CDR1 is SQVTM and CDR2 is ANQGSEA in the germline V gene. This CDR3 spans 14 amino acids. This chain's CDR3 is CSVDSGGAYNEQFF. DNA of the CDR3: TGCAGCGTTGATAGCGGGGGGGCCTACAATGAGCAGTTCTTC.

For the CDR3, the DNA is TGTGCCAGCAGCTCAGGACAGGGGGCGCTGGGAAGGTGGAAAAACATTCAGTACTTC. This codes for CASSSGQGALGRWKNIQYF. This chain joins TRBV7-9 and TRBJ2-4, with 11 positions matching TRBD1. The CDR3 extends over 19 amino acids. J gave up 4 bases and V 4 bases, and 15 bases lay outside the gene matches. Germline V CDR1 and CDR2: SEHNR, FQNEAQ (reference sequence).

This clone has a handful of counts. The chain recombines TRBV23-1 with TRBJ2-7; 8 bases align to TRBD1. TRBV23-1 is classed as an ORF, of uncertain function. The CDR3 runs to 15 residues. Trimming cost V 6 bases and J 6 bases; bases outside gene matches: 13. The CDR3 DNA is TGCGCCAGCAGAGAGGGGGACAGGCTCCAGGGCGAGCAGTACGTC. The encoded protein is CASREGDRLQGEQYV.

V usage is TRBV28 and J usage is TRBJ2-1, with D tentatively TRBD2 (5 bases). The CDR3 totals 17 residues. Germline values: CDR1 MDHEN, CDR2 SYDVKM. Trimming shortened V by 8 bases and J by 10 bases, and 30 bases separated the two germline ends. The CDR3 nucleotides are TGTGCCAGCGTAATCGGTACGGCCTCACGGGGTCACCGAGAGCAGTTCTTC. Translating it yields CASVIGTASRGHREQFF. Full variable domain (rest looked up from reference TRBV28 and TRBJ2-1): DVKVTQSSRYLVKRTGEKVFLECVQDMDHENMFWYRQDPGLGLRLIYFSYDVKMKEKGDIPEGYSVSREKKERFSLILESASTNQTSMYLCASVIGTASRGHREQFFGPGTRLTVL.

The rearrangement joins TRBV7-2 to TRBJ1-2; 7 nucleotides match TRBD1. This CDR3 is built from 15 residues. Per germline, CDR1 SGHTA and CDR2 FQGNSA. Trimming at V came to 0 bases and at J to 0 bases, leaving 1 base not matched to a gene. The CDR3 coding sequence is TGTGCCAGCAGCTTAGCACAGGGGTCTAACTATGGCTACACCTTC. This codes for CASSLAQGSNYGYTF.

In its sample, this clone was seen a few times. The chain has TRBV30 and TRBJ2-1; tentative D call: TRBD2 (5 bases). The V end lost 2 bases, the J end lost 0 bases, and 11 bases lay between the germline ends. This CDR3 spans 15 amino acids. Germline CDR1 GTSNPN, CDR2 SVGIG (reference sequence). The CDR3 is CAWSLGVSSYNEQFF. The CDR3 region has the DNA TGTGCCTGGAGTCTGGGAGTGAGCTCCTACAATGAGCAGTTCTTC.

This clone was recorded a few times. The V gene is TRBV2, the J gene TRBJ2-7; D call uncertain. With 5 bases removed from V and 4 bases from J, the gap between germline ends came to 6 bases. Germline lookup yields CDR1 SNHLY and CDR2 FYNNEI. This CDR3 spans 11 amino acids. Here the CDR3 reads CASSSSYEQYF. In DNA, the CDR3 is TGTGCCAGCAGTAGCAGTTACGAGCAGTACTTC.

The rearrangement links TRBV6-5 to TRBJ2-4, with no clear D. The CDR3 length is 16 residues. V lost 0 bases to trimming and J lost 0 bases, with 9 bases between them. CDR1 and CDR2 (germline): MNHEY, SVGAGI. The CDR3 sequence: CASSYSIQLAKNIQYF. CDR3 nucleotide sequence: TGTGCCAGCAGTTACTCGATCCAGCTAGCCAAAAACATTCAGTACTTC.

This clone was counted a few times. The CDR3 DNA reads as TGTGCCAGCAGCCCTAGCGGAGGTTGGAATGAGCAGTTCTTC. Its translation is CASSPSGGWNEQFF. The J gene is TRBJ2-1, the V gene TRBV7-9, with 7 positions matching TRBD2. Germline CDR1 reads SEHNR; CDR2 reads FQNEAQ (reference sequence). The CDR3 sequence is 14 residues long. V shed 5 bases, J shed 7 bases, and the junction held 8 bases outside the gene matches.

A word on this clone: Other DNA sequences within the sample encode an identical CDR3. The chain's CDR3 is CASSISGANVLTF. In DNA form, the CDR3 reads TGTGCCAGTAGTATCTCCGGGGCCAACGTCCTGACTTTC. The chain has TRBV19 and TRBJ2-6; D remains unclear. This CDR3 contains 13 residues. CDR1 is LNHDA, CDR2 SQIVND, per germline (reference sequence). V lost 3 bases to trimming and J lost 4 bases, with 4 bases between them. The variable domain in full, completed from reference TRBV19 and TRBJ2-6, reads DGGITQSPKYLFRKEGQNVTLSCEQNLNHDAMYWYRQDPGQGLRLIYYSQIVNDFQKGDIAEGYSVSREKKESFPLTVTSAQKNPTAFYLCASSISGANVLTFGAGSRLTVL.

The rearrangement joins TRBV7-9 to TRBJ2-6; D possibly corresponds to TRBD1 (5 bases). V gave up 5 bases and J gave up 0 bases, with 8 bases separating them. Germline loops: CDR1 SEHNR, CDR2 FQNEAQ (reference sequence). The CDR3 is made up of 15 amino acids. Here the CDR3 DNA reads TGTGCCAGCAGCCTAGGGGTCTCTGGGGCCAACGTCCTGACTTTC. It is translated as CASSLGVSGANVLTF.

Only a few counts were recorded for this clone. This chain uses TRBV7-2 with TRBJ2-3, with D perhaps given as TRBD1 or TRBD2 (5 bases each). The CDR3 contains 16 residues. Trimming cost V 5 bases and J 0 bases, with 15 bases left between them. Germline V gives CDR1 SGHTA, CDR2 FQGNSA. CDR3 region: CASSLRDGTSTDTQYF. CDR3 sequence (DNA): TGTGCCAGCAGCCTCAGGGACGGCACTAGCACAGATACGCAGTATTTT.

As for this clone: Sequence at one end of the junction differs from germline and may be a read error. V and J are TRBV7-9 and TRBJ2-7; 7 bases are a match to TRBD1. Germline CDR1 SEHNR, CDR2 FQNEAQ (reference sequence). The CDR3 loop spans 15 amino acids. The CDR3 bases are TGTGCCAGCAGCCCCACCGGGACAGCCTCCAACGAGCAGTACTTC. Its protein product is CASSPTGTASNEQYF.

V gene TRBV19 combines with J gene TRBJ2-5; 9 nucleotides agree with TRBD1. The CDR3 totals 15 residues. Germline lookup yields CDR1 LNHDA and CDR2 SQIVND (reference sequence). The ends lost 6 bases at V and 3 bases at J; junction bases unmatched: 8. CDR3 coding DNA: TGTGCCAGTAGGGCTCAGGGACAGGGTAAAGAGACCCAGTACTTC. This codes for CASRAQGQGKETQYF.

V is TRBV7-8 and J is TRBJ2-1; 10 nucleotides align to TRBD2. Trimming at V came to 3 bases and at J to 6 bases, leaving 5 bases not matched to a gene. CDR1 is SGHVS, CDR2 FQNEAQ, per germline. The CDR3 runs 15 residues. The CDR3, as DNA: TGTGCCAGCAGCTTTGGACTAGCGGTAAGCAATGAGCAGTTCTTC. As protein: CASSFGLAVSNEQFF.

This clone was detected only a few times. The chain joins TRBV11-1 to TRBJ2-7; D may be TRBD1 (5 bases). The germline V gene has CDR1 SGHAT and CDR2 FQDESV (reference sequence). The CDR3 has 17 amino acids. V dropped 1 base and J dropped 0 bases, with 16 bases sitting between them. CDR3 DNA sequence: TGTGCCAGCAGCTTAGGACGGCGCCATGGGGCCTCCTACGAGCAGTACTTC. Its protein product is CASSLGRRHGASYEQYF.

This clone was picked up a small number of times. The rearrangement uses TRBV9 and TRBJ2-3; TRBD2 matches 7 bases. The germline gives CDR1 SGDLS, CDR2 YYNGEE. Unmatched junction bases numbered 4, after V lost 2 bases and J lost 1 base. This CDR3 is built from 15 residues. The CDR3 bases are TGTGCCAGCAGCGTTCAACGGGGGGGCACAGATACGCAGTATTTT. Its translation is CASSVQRGGTDTQYF.

This clone has more than one count but fewer than ten. The rearrangement uses TRBV18 and TRBJ1-3, with D unclear. CDR1 is KGHSH and CDR2 is LQKENI in the germline V gene. The ends were cut back, 3 bases at V and 6 bases at J, with 9 bases in the middle. CDR3 length equals 13 residues. CDR3 bases: TGTGCCAGCTCACCTGGACGAGTAAACACCATATATTTT. Protein: CASSPGRVNTIYF. Based on the CDR3 plus reference TRBV18 and TRBJ1-3, the full variable domain is NAGVMQNPRHLVRRRGQEARLRCSPMKGHSHVYWYRQLPEEGLKFMVYLQKENIIDESGMPKERFSAEFPKEGPSILRIQQVVRGDSAAYFCASSPGRVNTIYFGEGSWLTVV.

The chain is built from TRBV2 and TRBJ1-2, with D hard to call. The CDR3 loop spans 11 amino acids. Germline assignment: CDR1 SNHLY and CDR2 FYNNEI. With 7 bases removed from V and 7 bases from J, the gap between germline ends came to 10 bases. CDR3 sequence (DNA): TGTGCCAGCATTAACTTCTCTGGCTACACCTTC. This gives the protein CASINFSGYTF.

The chain recombines TRBV29-1 with TRBJ2-1; D is perhaps TRBD2 (6 bases). CDR1 SQVTM and CDR2 ANQGSEA come from the germline V gene. The germline V and J ends were trimmed by 7 bases and 9 bases, with 25 bases remaining between them. The CDR3 contains 15 residues. The CDR3 bases are TGCAGCGCTCAGACTAGGAAGGGGCCAGCGGGTGAGCAGTTCTTC. It translates to CSAQTRKGPAGEQFF.

The table lists this clone with many counts. This rearrangement joins TRBV30 to TRBJ2-1, with a weak D call TRBD2 (5 bases). Germline V gene lookup returns CDR1 GTSNPN and CDR2 SVGIG (reference sequence). This CDR3 region has 14 residues. V was clipped by 2 bases and J by 0 bases, with 8 bases between them. The CDR3, as DNA: TGTGCCTGGAGTAGGGAGAGCTCCTACAATGAGCAGTTCTTC. Translation gives CAWSRESSYNEQFF.

The sample holds a few counts of this clone. The chain recombines TRBV15 with TRBJ1-4; weak D call: TRBD1 (6 bases). Trimming stripped 0 bases from V and 4 bases from J, with 12 bases between. Germline CDR1 LNHNV, CDR2 YYDKDF (reference sequence). This CDR3 region has 16 residues. CDR3 sequence reads: CATSRDPGGINEKLFF. For the CDR3, the DNA is TGTGCCACCAGCAGAGATCCGGGGGGCATTAATGAAAAACTGTTTTTT.

Comment on this clone: In the same sample, other DNA sequences code for this CDR3. The genes are TRBV5-1 and TRBJ2-3; no firm D call. V lost 0 bases and J 4 bases, leaving 9 bases between the germline ends. CDR3 length: 14 residues. Germline lookup yields CDR1 SGHRS and CDR2 YFSETQ. CDR3 coding DNA: TGCGCCAGCAGCTTGGCTCCCGGCGCAGATACGCAGTATTTT. Protein sequence: CASSLAPGADTQYF.

V is TRBV6-5 and J is TRBJ2-4; 7 positions agree with TRBD2. V shed 4 bases, J shed 4 bases, and the junction held 10 bases outside the gene matches. The CDR3 runs to 16 residues. Germline V gene lookup returns CDR1 MNHEY and CDR2 SVGAGI. This CDR3 is CASSSIRRESKNIQYF. The CDR3 DNA is TGTGCCAGCAGTTCCATCAGGCGGGAGTCAAAAAACATTCAGTACTTC.

This clone has just a few counts. The sample contains more than one DNA sequence encoding this CDR3. The chain joins TRBV18 to TRBJ2-3, with no clear D. The germline V and J ends were trimmed by 5 bases and 2 bases, with 5 bases remaining between them. The CDR3 consists of 12 residues. Germline CDR1 reads KGHSH; CDR2 reads LQKENI. The CDR3 DNA reads TGTGCCAGCTCAGGTCCCACAGATACGCAGTATTTT. Protein sequence: CASSGPTDTQYF. The full variable domain, its missing parts supplied by reference TRBV18 and TRBJ2-3, is NAGVMQNPRHLVRRRGQEARLRCSPMKGHSHVYWYRQLPEEGLKFMVYLQKENIIDESGMPKERFSAEFPKEGPSILRIQQVVRGDSAAYFCASSGPTDTQYFGPGTRLTVL.

The J gene is TRBJ2-7, the V gene TRBV2; TRBD1 is a possible D gene (6 bases). V lost 8 bases, J lost 0 bases, and 14 bases lay in between. Germline V gene data show CDR1 as SNHLY and CDR2 as FYNNEI. The CDR3 has 14 residues. The CDR3 protein is CASPGTSGSYEQYV. CDR3 DNA: TGTGCCAGCCCTGGGACATCCGGCTCCTACGAGCAGTACGTC.